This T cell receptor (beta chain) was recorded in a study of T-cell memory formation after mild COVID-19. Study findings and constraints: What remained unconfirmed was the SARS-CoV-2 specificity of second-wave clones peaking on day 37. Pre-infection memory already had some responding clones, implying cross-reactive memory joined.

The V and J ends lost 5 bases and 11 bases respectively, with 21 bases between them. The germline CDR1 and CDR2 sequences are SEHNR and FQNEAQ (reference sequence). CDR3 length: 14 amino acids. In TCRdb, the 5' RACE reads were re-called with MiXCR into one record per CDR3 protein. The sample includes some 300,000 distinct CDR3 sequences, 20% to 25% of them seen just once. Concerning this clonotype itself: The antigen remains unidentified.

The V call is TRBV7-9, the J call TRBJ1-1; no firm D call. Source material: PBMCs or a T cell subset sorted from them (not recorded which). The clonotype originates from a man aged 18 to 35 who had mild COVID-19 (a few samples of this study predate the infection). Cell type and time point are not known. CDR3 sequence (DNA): TGTGCCAGCAGCCCCTCCACTCGGGGAATTCAGGCTTTCTTT. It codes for CASSPSTRGIQAFF.